Reported below is one TCR beta chain. Antigen: not known. These data originate in a study of T cell clones after liver transplantation. J gave up 2 bases and V 3 bases, and 9 bases lay outside the gene matches. The CDR3 is 16 amino acids. Looked up from germline, CDR1 is LNHDA and CDR2 is SQIVND (reference sequence). CD3+CD4+ and CD3+CD8+ cells were FACS-sorted from thawed unstimulated PBMCs. Libraries were prepared by immunoSEQ multiplex PCR; TCRdb keeps only in-frame clonotypes and omits some of them. The data show roughly 100,000 clones, about 86% seen once. Whole-study results and caveats: Small, mixed patient groups and varying post-transplant times limit these conclusions.

The chain combines TRBV19 with TRBJ2-5, with 7 bases lining up with TRBD2. This TCR was recovered from a human patient who received a liver transplant. A subset of T cells may come from the graft donor. The sequencing used CD4+ T cells from blood, collected about 50 months after liver transplant. In DNA, the CDR3 is TGTGCCAGTAGTATTCGGGGAGGGAGAAGTCAAGAGACCCAGTACTTC. Translated, it gives CASSIRGGRSQETQYF. The full variable domain, completed using reference TRBV19 and TRBJ2-5, is DGGITQSPKYLFRKEGQNVTLSCEQNLNHDAMYWYRQDPGQGLRLIYYSQIVNDFQKGDIAEGYSVSREKKESFPLTVTSAQKNPTAFYLCASSIRGGRSQETQYFGPGTRLLVL.